Listed below are T cell receptor beta chains from one sample, sequenced in a study of response to subunit inactivated influenza vaccine. TCRdb reprocessed the RT-PCR reads with MiXCR, giving one entry per CDR3 protein. Found here are approximately 530,000 distinct CDR3 sequences, approximately 7.6% of them singletons; the top ten hold around 13%. Source: PBMCs from blood, taken roughly 24 months after vaccination. All receptors derive from a man aged 45 to 70 who received an inactivated influenza vaccine. CDR3s include the opening cysteine and the closing phenylalanine or tryptophan. D genes are given only for firm matches. Some rows have no size entry. The others give once, few or many, or a class for an expanded clone.

-,TRBJ2-7,TRBV4-3,many,TGCGCCAGCAGCCAAGGGTGGGACCAGATCTACGAGCAGTACTTC,CASSQGWDQIYEQYF
-,TRBJ2-2,TRBV6-1,few,TGTGCCAGCAGACGACAGGTCACCGGGGAGCTGTTTTTT,CASRRQVTGELFF
TRBD1,TRBJ2-5,TRBV5-1,few,TGCGCCAGCAGAGGGGACAGGGTTTCCCAAGAGACCCAGTACTTC,CASRGDRVSQETQYF
TRBD1,TRBJ1-2,TRBV3-1,few,TGTGCCAGCAGCAGGACAGGGATGGGCTACACCTTC,CASSRTGMGYTF
TRBD1,TRBJ2-7,TRBV11-1,many,TGTGCCAGCAGCCCAAGGACAGGGAACTACGAGCAGTACTTC,CASSPRTGNYEQYF
-,TRBJ2-3,TRBV20-1,-,TGCAGTGCTAGGGCCCATCTCACAGATACGCAGTATTTT,CSARAHLTDTQYF
-,TRBJ1-4,TRBV6-5,-,TGTGCCACCGGGTCCATTCGGGAAAAACTGTTTTTT,CATGSIREKLFF
TRBD1,TRBJ2-7,TRBV3-1,-,TGTGCCAGCAGCCAGGTGACAGGGTGGGGCGAGCAGTACTTC,CASSQVTGWGEQYF
TRBD1,TRBJ1-6,TRBV6-5,-,TGTGCCAGCAGCTTAGCGGGACAGGGTTCCTATAATTCACCCCTCCACTTT,CASSLAGQGSYNSPLHF
-,TRBJ2-1,TRBV10-3,-,TGTGCCATCAATAGGGGATCCTACAATGAGCAGTTCTTC,CAINRGSYNEQFF
-,TRBJ2-1,TRBV6-1,few,TGTGCCATCACAAATCGGGACACCTACAATGAGCAGTTCTTC,CAITNRDTYNEQFF
-,TRBJ2-2,TRBV29-1,many,TGCAGCGTTGCTGGGGGGTCTTTCGCCGGGGAGCTGTTTTTT,CSVAGGSFAGELFF
TRBD1,TRBJ2-5,TRBV4-1,many,TGCGCCAGCAGCCAACCCGACAGGGGCCAGGAGACCCAGTACTTC,CASSQPDRGQETQYF
TRBD1,TRBJ2-5,TRBV5-5,few,TGTGCCAGCAATTACCACCCGACAGGGGCACAGACCCAGTACTTC,CASNYHPTGAQTQYF
-,TRBJ2-1,TRBV28,few,TGTGCCAGCAGTTCACCTCAGGTGGGGTACAATGAGCAGTTCTTC,CASSSPQVGYNEQFF
TRBD1,TRBJ1-5,TRBV20-1,few,TGCAGTGCTAGAGGAGGGGGCATTAATCAGCCCCAGCATTTT,CSARGGGINQPQHF
-,TRBJ1-1,TRBV2,-,TGTGCCAGCACGCCGAACACTGAAGCTTTCTTT,CASTPNTEAFF
-,TRBJ2-6,TRBV6-2/TRBV6-3,-,TGTGCCAGCAGCGGACGCCGAAGGGCCAACGTCCTGACTTTC,CASSGRRRANVLTF
TRBD1,TRBJ2-5,TRBV29-1,-,TGCAGCGCAAGACAGGGGGCGCTGGAAGAGACCCAGTACTTC,CSARQGALEETQYF
-,TRBJ1-1,TRBV25-1,-,TGTGCCAGCAGTCAACAGGATCCCACTGAAGCTTTCTTT,CASSQQDPTEAFF
-,TRBJ1-1,TRBV28,many,TGTGCCAGCAGTTTTACGGGGCTCCAAGGAGGGCTCACTGAAGCTTTCTTT,CASSFTGLQGGLTEAFF
-,TRBJ2-7,TRBV5-6,few,TGTGCCAGCAGCTTGGAGGGACTCTACGAGCAGTACTTC,CASSLEGLYEQYF
TRBD1,TRBJ1-2,TRBV4-2,many,TGTGCCAGCAGCCAAGTAATCAAGGACAGGGGGCCAGATGGCTACACCTTC,CASSQVIKDRGPDGYTF
TRBD1,TRBJ2-3,TRBV5-1,many,TGCGCCAGCAGCTATACAGGGGGCTCGGATACGCAGTATTTT,CASSYTGGSDTQYF
-,TRBJ1-1,TRBV4-1,few,TGCGCCAGCAGCCACCTACCGGGGCCTTCCATGAACACTGAAGCTTTCTTT,CASSHLPGPSMNTEAFF
-,TRBJ2-7,TRBV12-3/TRBV12-4,-,TGTGCCAGCAGGTCCAACTCCTACGAGCAGTACTTC,CASRSNSYEQYF
-,TRBJ2-3,TRBV29-1,-,TGCAGCGTTGAACTTGGGAACACAGATACGCAGTATTTT,CSVELGNTDTQYF
TRBD2,TRBJ2-5,TRBV7-9,few,TGTGCCAGCAGCTTAAAGACTAGCGGGAGGGAAGAGACCCAGTACTTC,CASSLKTSGREETQYF
TRBD2,TRBJ2-1,TRBV20-1,few,TGCAGTGCTGCATCTAGCGGGAGCTCCTACAATGAGCAGTTCTTC,CSAASSGSSYNEQFF
TRBD2,TRBJ2-3,TRBV7-8,few,TGTGCCAGCAGCTTAGTCACGGGGGGAACAGATACGCAGTATTTT,CASSLVTGGTDTQYF
TRBD1,TRBJ1-6,TRBV6-2/TRBV6-3,-,TGTGCCAGCAGTCCCCTTGGACAGGGGGAGTCACCCCTCCACTTT,CASSPLGQGESPLHF
-,TRBJ1-4,TRBV5-1,many,TGCGCCAGCAGCTCGGACCCCAGCGGCCAAACTGAAAAACTGTTTTTT,CASSSDPSGQTEKLFF
-,TRBJ1-1,TRBV3-1,-,TGTGCCAGCAGCCAAGAAATGACGAACACTGAAGCTTTCTTT,CASSQEMTNTEAFF
-,TRBJ2-7,TRBV28,few,TGTGCCAGCAGAACCGGGACCTCCTACGAGCAGTACTTC,CASRTGTSYEQYF
-,TRBJ2-5,TRBV5-1,-,TGCGCCAGCAGCACCGGACACAACCAAGAGACCCAGTACTTC,CASSTGHNQETQYF
-,TRBJ2-2,TRBV24-1,few,TGTGCCACCAGTGATCCGGACTGGAACCCGAACACCGGGGAGCTGTTTTTT,CATSDPDWNPNTGELFF
-,TRBJ1-5,TRBV12-3/TRBV12-4,many,TGTGCCAGCAGCTTTAAGAGACCAGGGCTGCCCCAGCATTTT,CASSFKRPGLPQHF
-,TRBJ2-7,TRBV6-1,many,TGTGCCAGCAGTCTGCGGTCTAGCTCCTACGAGCAGTACTTC,CASSLRSSSYEQYF
-,TRBJ2-3,TRBV20-1,many,TGCAGTGCTAGACGCCTCCCGGACAGTTCCTTCTCTAGCACAGATACGCAGTATTTT,CSARRLPDSSFSSTDTQYF
-,TRBJ2-1,TRBV27,-,TGTGCCAGCAACGTTGGACAGCTAAGAAGCTCCTACAATGAGCAGTTCTTC,CASNVGQLRSSYNEQFF
-,TRBJ1-1,TRBV4-1,-,TGCGCCAGCAGCGTTCTCAAGTTCAAGGGTAGAAAGACTGAAGCTTTCTTT,CASSVLKFKGRKTEAFF
-,TRBJ1-1,TRBV27,few,TGTGCCAGCAGTCCAGTTGGCATGAACACTGAAGCTTTCTTT,CASSPVGMNTEAFF
TRBD1,TRBJ1-4,TRBV20-1,-,TGCAGTGCTGCCCCTCCGGGACAGAGTAATGAAAAACTGTTTTTT,CSAAPPGQSNEKLFF
-,TRBJ2-2,TRBV12-3/TRBV12-4,many,TGTGCCAGCAGTTTAGAGACTCCGAACACCGGGGAGCTGTTTTTT,CASSLETPNTGELFF
TRBD2,TRBJ2-3,TRBV14,-,TGTGCCAGCAGCCAACAACGGACTAGTAACGCAGATACGCAGTATTTT,CASSQQRTSNADTQYF
-,TRBJ2-2,TRBV7-8,few,TGTGCCAGCAGCTTAGGGGCCACAAGTAACACCGGGGAGCTGTTTTTT,CASSLGATSNTGELFF
-,TRBJ2-7,TRBV20-1,few,TGCAGTGCTGGGGGGTCGGGTTACTACGAGCAGTACTTC,CSAGGSGYYEQYF
-,TRBJ2-5,TRBV6-5,-,TGTGCCAGCAGTTACTCGTATAACGGCCAAGAGACCCAGTACTTC,CASSYSYNGQETQYF
TRBD2,TRBJ2-1,TRBV19,-,TGTGCCAGGGGACTAGCGGGAGGGCCCGACAATGAGCAGTTCTTC,CARGLAGGPDNEQFF
-,TRBJ2-4,TRBV7-2,many,TGTGCCAGCAGCCCCGGAACAGGTTCAGCCATTCAGTACTTC,CASSPGTGSAIQYF
TRBD1,TRBJ2-7,TRBV12-3/TRBV12-4,-,TGTGCCAGCAGCCATGGTGGGACAGCCCGTTCCTACGAGCAGTACTTC,CASSHGGTARSYEQYF
-,TRBJ1-4,TRBV7-6,few,TGTGCCAGCAGCTTCCTAGGGGGACCGGGGTTTAATGAAAAACTGTTTTTT,CASSFLGGPGFNEKLFF
TRBD1,TRBJ2-7,TRBV5-6,-,TGTGCCAGCAGCTTTCGAGGGACAGGGTCCGTCTACGAGCAGTACTTC,CASSFRGTGSVYEQYF
-,TRBJ1-6,TRBV6-1,many,TGTGCCAGCAGTGATAGCCTCAGGGTCGCCTATAATTCACCCCTCCACTTT,CASSDSLRVAYNSPLHF
TRBD2,TRBJ2-1,TRBV24-1,-,TGTGCCACCAGTGATCCCGAACTAGCGGGAGGCTTTAATGAGCAGTTCTTC,CATSDPELAGGFNEQFF
-,TRBJ2-7,TRBV4-3,few,TGCGCCAGCAGCCAAGATCATGGGGGACGGGGGTACGAGCAGTACTTC,CASSQDHGGRGYEQYF
TRBD2,TRBJ2-7,TRBV20-1,few,TGCAGTGCTAGAGGTAGCGGGAGGCCCTACGAGCAGTACTTC,CSARGSGRPYEQYF